This T cell receptor beta chain was sequenced for a study of siplizumab effects on memory and regulatory T cells. Study-wide points: Among alloreactive clones, only a minor fraction mapped to unstimulated subsets.

Comment on this clone: Its specificity is unknown.

This CDR3 comprises 15 residues. Germline CDR1 SEHNR, CDR2 FQNEAQ (reference sequence). Unmatched junction bases numbered 3, after V lost 1 base and J lost 5 bases. Every sample had approximately 10^5 of its TCR templates assayed. Libraries were prepared by immunoSEQ multiplex PCR; TCRdb keeps only in-frame clonotypes and omits some of them. The data contain about 27,000 clones, 84% of them singletons. The chain has TRBV7-9 and TRBJ2-5, with 11 bases aligning to TRBD2. What was sequenced was memory CD4+ T cells sorted from blood. The origin of this receptor is a human donor in good health. CDR3 loop: CASSLVAGGDETQYF. CDR3 DNA sequence: TGTGCCAGCAGCTTAGTAGCGGGAGGGGATGAGACCCAGTACTTC.